The subject of this entry is one T cell receptor (beta chain). The antigen remains undetermined. The data are from a study of cytomegalovirus exposure and HLA in healthy donors. The PCR employed 60 Vbeta primers together with 13 Jbeta primers. Methods used by the authors: Later, roughly 80 million unique TCR beta chains were counted in an analysis, and approximately 10 million of them were shared. Measured with immunoSEQ multiplex PCR; TCRdb has only the in-frame clones, and not every one. V and J calls plus clone size are reproduced from that table; the DNA served to infer D and trimming. Of about 140,000 clones listed, 65% to 80% are singletons. Study-wide points: An analysis was carried out at a later point. It showed that HLA-associated TCR beta chains were more clonally expanded than equally common non-associated chains.

This TCR was recovered from a man in his forties or fifties in good health and CMV-seropositive. Sequenced: PBMCs.

The CDR3, as DNA: TGCGCCAGCAGCTCAACAGGGACTAGCGGGAGGAAAAGATATGAGCAGTTCTTC. Amino acid sequence: CASSSTGTSGRKRYEQFF. The chain has TRBV5-1 and TRBJ2-1; 15 bases fit TRBD2. The CDR3 has 18 residues. CDR1 SGHRS and CDR2 YFSETQ come from the germline V gene. V trimming: 3 bases; J trimming: 8 bases; junction bases outside the gene matches: 12.